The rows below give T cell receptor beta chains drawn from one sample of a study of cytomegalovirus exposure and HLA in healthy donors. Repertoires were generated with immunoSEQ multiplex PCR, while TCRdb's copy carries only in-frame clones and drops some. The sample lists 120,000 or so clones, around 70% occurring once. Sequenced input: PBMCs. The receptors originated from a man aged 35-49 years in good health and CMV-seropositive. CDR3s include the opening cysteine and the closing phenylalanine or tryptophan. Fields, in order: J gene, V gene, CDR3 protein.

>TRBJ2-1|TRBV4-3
CASSQNPNGIEQFF
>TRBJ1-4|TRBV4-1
CASSQALVTSGRNEKLFF
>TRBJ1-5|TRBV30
CAWSVGGASSNQPQHF
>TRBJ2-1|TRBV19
CASSPRLAGPPMQQFF
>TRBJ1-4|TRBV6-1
CASSIGQGTHEKLFF
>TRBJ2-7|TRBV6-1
CASSAGLAGSYEQYF
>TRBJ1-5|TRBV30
CAWSEDRLDSNQPQHF
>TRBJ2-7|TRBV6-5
CATGEGVPHEQYF
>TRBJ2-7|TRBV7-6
CASSPVTGSYEQYF
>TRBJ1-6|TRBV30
CAWTDRGYNSPLHF
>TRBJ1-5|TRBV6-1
CASRSPGGRNQPQHF
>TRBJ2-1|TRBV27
CASSLRLAGFQQFF
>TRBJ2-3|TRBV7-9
CASSSGVSTDTQYF
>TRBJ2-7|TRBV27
CASSPTRLGYEQYF
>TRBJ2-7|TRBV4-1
CASSQDRGLTAYEQYF
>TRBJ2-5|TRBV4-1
CASSQERVGETQYF
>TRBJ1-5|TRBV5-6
CASSLNGISNQPQHF
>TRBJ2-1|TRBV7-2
CASSLGLNLYNEQFF
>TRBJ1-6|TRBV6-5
CASRTGNLSPLHF
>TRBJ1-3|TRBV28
CASSDGRVGGNTIYF
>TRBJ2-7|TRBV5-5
CASSPRQGPYEQYF
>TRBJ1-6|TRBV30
CASPGQGNSPLHF
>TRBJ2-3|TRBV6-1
CASSESGEDTQYF
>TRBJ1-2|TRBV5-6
CASSPGYGYTF
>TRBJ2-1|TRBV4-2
CASSSRDRGFGGANEQFF
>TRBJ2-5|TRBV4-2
CASSQVGLAGPRAQYF
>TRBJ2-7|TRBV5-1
CASSWTRSSYEQYF
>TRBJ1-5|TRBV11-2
CASSLDRGTGDNQPQHF
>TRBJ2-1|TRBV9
CASSVRLADYNEQFF
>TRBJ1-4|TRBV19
CASRDSATNEKLFF
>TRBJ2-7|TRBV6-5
CASSSDWTGFYEQYF
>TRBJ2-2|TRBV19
CASSSGVGGTGELFF
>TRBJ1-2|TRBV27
CASSPFGARSYGYTF
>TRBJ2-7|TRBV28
CASSIRRTGLYEQYF
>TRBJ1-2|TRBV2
CASSGGLGTVGLSNYGYTF
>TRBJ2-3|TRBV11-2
CASSQTDTQYF
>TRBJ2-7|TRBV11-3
CASSLGPSTSEQYF
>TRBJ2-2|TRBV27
CASSYRGLAGELFF
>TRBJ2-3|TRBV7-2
CASSLIAGVGDTQYF
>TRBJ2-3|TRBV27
CASSLFPFTDTQYF
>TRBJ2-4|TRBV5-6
CASSWDREDIQYF
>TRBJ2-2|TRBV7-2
CASSLTGGSNTGELFF
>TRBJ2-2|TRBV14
CASSQFRVPRELFF
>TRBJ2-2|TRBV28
CASSLRAGGTGELFF
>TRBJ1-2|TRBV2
CASSEGQKRGYGYTF
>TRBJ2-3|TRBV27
CASSLGTSPDTQYF
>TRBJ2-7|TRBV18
CASSHYRELEWEQYF
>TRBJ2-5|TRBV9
CASSEQGAFQETQYF
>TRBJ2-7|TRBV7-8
CASSARQRPSYEQYF
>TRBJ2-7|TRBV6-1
CASSESWTGSDEQYF
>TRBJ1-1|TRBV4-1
CASSQDGDRSLTAEAFF